This entry lists 22 T cell receptor beta chains sequenced from one sample in a study of T cell repertoires in cytomegalovirus infection. Via MiXCR, TCRdb re-called the reads, giving one row per CDR3 protein. The top ten clones hold under 15% of a sample with around 710,000 distinct CDR3 sequences, about 28% of them seen once. No antigen is known for these receptors. Sequences were derived from cultured CD8+ T cells from PBMCs, sampled from culture after CMV antigen stimulation. Receptors were obtained from a human donor in good health (CMV status not recorded). Some clones in this sample may be carry-over from other donors' samples.

The chain has TRBV15 and TRBJ2-3, with 7 bases lining up with TRBD1. Per the germline V gene, CDR1 is LNHNV and CDR2 is YYDKDF (reference sequence). Trimming at V came to 0 bases and at J to 2 bases, leaving 5 bases not matched to a gene. There are 16 residues in the CDR3. The CDR3 nucleotides are TGTGCCACCAGCAGAGAGACCGGGACAGCCACAGATACGCAGTATTTT. Translated, it gives CATSRETGTATDTQYF.

This clonotype was counted only a few times. The CDR3 bases are TGTGCCAGCCTCCGGAGGCTAGCGGGGGTCTCCTACAATGAGCAGTTCTTC. Translating it yields CASLRRLAGVSYNEQFF. The V and J genes are TRBV2 and TRBJ2-1, with 10 bases aligning to TRBD2. Germline values: CDR1 SNHLY, CDR2 FYNNEI. The CDR3 covers 17 residues. V gave up 8 bases and J gave up 0 bases; unmatched junction bases: 10.

Worth noting for this clonotype: A single base separates this from a much larger clone, so it may be a read error. V is TRBV3-1 and J is TRBJ1-2; weak D call: TRBD1 (6 bases). From germline, CDR1 is LGHDT and CDR2 YNNKEL (reference sequence). The CDR3 runs 13 residues. The CDR3 region has the DNA TGTGCCAGCAGCTTGAGGGGGGCCGATGGCTGCACCTTC. Protein: CASSLRGADGCTF.

The V and J genes are TRBV5-5 and TRBJ2-3; TRBD2 might be the D (5 bases). V was clipped by 0 bases and J by 6 bases, with 11 bases between them. Germline CDR1 SGHKS, CDR2 YYEKEE (reference sequence). The CDR3 has 14 residues. CDR3 bases: TGTGCCAGCAGCTTGGGTCTAGCCTCCGATACGCAGTATTTT. Translated: CASSLGLASDTQYF.

This clonotype was seen only a few times. The J gene is TRBJ2-7, the V gene TRBV7-9; D may be TRBD2 (6 bases). The V end lost 4 bases, the J end lost 0 bases, and 10 bases lay between the germline ends. Per the germline V gene, CDR1 is SEHNR and CDR2 is FQNEAQ (reference sequence). This CDR3 contains 14 residues. CDR3 sequence (DNA): TGTGCCAGCAGCTCAGCGGAGGGCTCCTACGAGCAGTACTTC. Encoded protein: CASSSAEGSYEQYF.

V and J are TRBV7-2 and TRBJ2-1; a weak D match, TRBD1 (5 bases). V gave up 2 bases and J gave up 8 bases, with 16 bases separating them. Germline assignment: CDR1 SGHTA and CDR2 FQGNSA. This CDR3 is built from 15 residues. The CDR3 region has the DNA TGTGCCAGCAGCTTACGTTCAGGGTCACTTGATGAGCAGTTCTTC. Amino acid sequence: CASSLRSGSLDEQFF.

The chain couples TRBV28 to TRBJ1-2, with D unresolved. The germline gives CDR1 MDHEN, CDR2 SYDVKM. The CDR3 runs 13 residues. The V end was cut by 4 bases, the J end by 7 bases, with 13 bases between. CDR3 nucleotides: TGTGCCAGCAGTTATCCAGCCGACTTTGGCTACACCTTC. Its translation: CASSYPADFGYTF.

This clonotype occurred many times. The chain couples TRBV7-8 to TRBJ1-4; D perhaps matches TRBD1 (5 bases). The germline V gene encodes CDR1 SGHVS and CDR2 FQNEAQ. The germline V and J ends were trimmed by 0 bases and 6 bases, with 17 bases remaining between them. The CDR3 runs to 17 residues. The CDR3: CASSLAPRAGWDEKLFF. Here the CDR3 DNA reads TGTGCCAGCAGCTTAGCCCCCCGTGCAGGGTGGGATGAAAAACTGTTTTTT. Variable domain in full (rest from reference TRBV7-8 and TRBJ1-4): GAGVSQSPRYKVAKRGQDVALRCDPISGHVSLFWYQQALGQGPEFLTYFQNEAQLDKSGLPSDRFFAERPEGSVSTLKIQRTQQEDSAVYLCASSLAPRAGWDEKLFFGSGTQLSVL.

This clonotype was observed a handful of times. The chain carries TRBV7-9 and TRBJ2-1, with 7 bases aligning to TRBD1. CDR1 and CDR2 (germline): SEHNR, FQNEAQ (reference sequence). This CDR3 region has 15 residues. With V trimmed by 6 bases and J by 5 bases, 10 bases remained unmatched. The CDR3 nucleotides are TGTGCCAGCAGGCCACAGGGGATGACCCACAATGAGCAGTTCTTC. Protein product: CASRPQGMTHNEQFF.

This clonotype was observed once. J is TRBJ2-7 and V is TRBV7-9; a possible D gene is TRBD2 (6 bases). The CDR3 runs to 13 residues. Trimming stripped 5 bases from V and 5 bases from J, with 13 bases between. Germline V lookup: CDR1 SEHNR, CDR2 FQNEAQ (reference sequence). CDR3 nucleotide sequence: TGTGCCAGCAGCCGTAGGGACTCGAACGAGCAGTACTTC. Protein sequence: CASSRRDSNEQYF.

The chain uses TRBV7-8 and TRBJ1-5; 7 bases map to TRBD1. V was pared by 3 bases and J by 10 bases, with 12 bases of the junction left unmatched. Germline V gene lookup returns CDR1 SGHVS and CDR2 FQNEAQ. CDR3 length equals 15 residues. Here the CDR3 reads CASSLGGQLSGPQHF. As DNA, the CDR3 is TGTGCCAGCAGCTTGGGGGGACAGTTATCTGGACCCCAGCATTTT.

This clonotype showed up many times. V is TRBV7-3 and J is TRBJ2-2; 9 nucleotides agree with TRBD1. The CDR3 runs 17 residues. The ends lost 5 bases at V and 4 bases at J; junction bases unmatched: 11. Germline V lookup: CDR1 SGHTA, CDR2 FQGTGA. The CDR3 sequence: CASSPSRDRAGTGELFF. Written as DNA, the CDR3 is TGTGCCAGCAGCCCCTCCCGGGACAGGGCCGGCACCGGGGAGCTGTTTTTT.

This clonotype was detected many times. J is TRBJ2-5 and V is TRBV7-9, with D tentatively TRBD1 (7 bases). This CDR3 is built from 13 residues. Germline values: CDR1 SEHNR, CDR2 FQNEAQ (reference sequence). With 4 bases removed from V and 5 bases from J, the gap between germline ends came to 11 bases. CDR3 bases: TGTGCCAGCAGCTCCCCAGGGGGGGAGACCCAGTACTTC. Its protein is CASSSPGGETQYF.

The sample holds many counts of this clonotype. The V and J genes are TRBV7-2 and TRBJ1-2; 9 bases match TRBD1. The CDR3 covers 14 residues. CDR1 and CDR2 (germline): SGHTA, FQGNSA. The V gene end was trimmed by 6 bases and the J gene end by 3 bases; junction bases not matched to a gene: 5. DNA of the CDR3: TGTGCCAGCAGTTCACAGGGGGCAGACTATGGCTACACCTTC. It translates to CASSSQGADYGYTF.

The V gene is TRBV20-1, the J gene TRBJ2-7, with D possibly TRBD1 on 5 matching bases. Per the germline V gene, CDR1 is DFQATT and CDR2 is SNEGSKA (reference sequence). Trimming removed 0 bases at V and 4 bases at J, with 10 bases between. The CDR3 loop spans 13 amino acids. The chain's CDR3 is CSARDKTEYEQYV. The CDR3 nucleotides are TGCAGTGCTAGAGACAAGACAGAGTACGAGCAGTACGTC.

The chain joins TRBV6-6 to TRBJ2-7; TRBD1 agrees at 10 bases. V trimming: 2 bases; J trimming: 10 bases; junction bases outside the gene matches: 5. The CDR3 consists of 13 residues. Germline CDR1 and CDR2: MNHNY and SVGAGI (reference sequence). CDR3 coding DNA: TGTGCCAGCAGTTACCTCGGGACAGGGGATCAGTACGTC. The encoded protein is CASSYLGTGDQYV.

J is TRBJ2-1 and V is TRBV6-1; D remains ambiguous. V lost 7 bases and J 9 bases, leaving 13 bases between the germline ends. Germline-derived CDR1 and CDR2 are MNHNS and SASEGT. The CDR3 length is 12 residues. CDR3 nucleotides: TGTGCCAGCATCCGCGGACCGGGTGAGCAGTTCTTC. This codes for CASIRGPGEQFF.

This clonotype was seen more than once but under ten times. The V and J genes are TRBV18 and TRBJ2-3; maybe TRBD1 (5 bases). The germline V and J ends were trimmed by 3 bases and 2 bases, with 18 bases remaining between them. The germline V gene encodes CDR1 KGHSH and CDR2 LQKENI. The CDR3 is 17 amino acids. Written as DNA, the CDR3 is TGTGCCAGCTCACCGATTCCTATCCCGACAGACACAGATACGCAGTATTTT. This encodes CASSPIPIPTDTDTQYF.

The sample holds many counts of this clonotype. V is TRBV7-2 and J is TRBJ1-4; no clear D gene. Germline lookup yields CDR1 SGHTA and CDR2 FQGNSA. Trimming took 7 bases from V and 0 from J, leaving 15 bases between them. This CDR3 is built from 16 residues. The CDR3 region has the DNA TGTGCCAGCACCTTCTCTGCAGTGGCAACTAATGAAAAACTGTTTTTT. This sequence encodes CASTFSAVATNEKLFF.

This clonotype showed up many times. J is TRBJ1-2 and V is TRBV28; 12 nucleotides match TRBD1. The junction had 7 bases not matched to a gene; V was cut back by 4 bases and J by 4 bases. Germline lookup yields CDR1 MDHEN and CDR2 SYDVKM. CDR3 length: 16 residues. The CDR3 spells CASSSRDRGLGYGYTF. The DNA for the CDR3 is TGTGCCAGCAGTTCTAGGGACAGGGGGCTGGGCTATGGCTACACCTTC.

This clonotype appeared a few times. The chain carries TRBV19 and TRBJ1-2; no reliable D call. The CDR3 totals 14 residues. Trimming shortened V by 3 bases and J by 4 bases, and 12 bases separated the two germline ends. Germline V gene sequence: CDR1 LNHDA, CDR2 SQIVND (reference sequence). CDR3 protein: CASSMVGSSYGYTF. The CDR3 region has the DNA TGTGCCAGTAGTATGGTCGGCAGTTCCTATGGCTACACCTTC.

The sample holds a few counts of this clonotype. This rearrangement joins TRBV28 to TRBJ2-7; D could derive from TRBD1 or TRBD2 (5 bases each). Germline V CDR1 and CDR2: MDHEN, SYDVKM. The CDR3 is made up of 14 amino acids. The germline V and J ends were trimmed by 6 bases and 2 bases, with 14 bases remaining between them. The chain's CDR3 is CASRIRDGPYEQYV. The CDR3 DNA follows: TGTGCCAGCAGGATCCGGGACGGACCCTACGAGCAGTACGTC.